The source of this T cell receptor (beta chain) is a study of cytomegalovirus exposure and HLA in healthy donors. Germline CDR1 is MNHEY and CDR2 is SVGAGI. J was trimmed by 8 bases and V by 0 bases; bases with no gene match: 3. The CDR3 is made up of 14 amino acids. Study results and caveats: The only immune exposure information that was available was CMV serostatus. There were reportedly fewer N-insertions in an Asian-associated ancestry cluster than the roughly 700-donor mean, in a later analysis.

Sampled while nominally healthy, donors likely had unrecorded immune exposures. As to this clone: The antigen remains undetermined.

Primers: 60 Vbeta forward and 13 Jbeta reverse. Some clones are missing from TCRdb's copy, which holds only in-frame ones; the method was immunoSEQ multiplex PCR. The sample consists of over 150,000 clones, roughly 82% of them appearing once. The gene calls are TRBV6-5 and TRBJ1-4; 7 bases line up with TRBD1. Specimen: PBMCs. This receptor was obtained from a girl aged 10 to 17 in good health and CMV-seropositive. CDR3 in DNA: TGTGCCAGCAGTTACTCGGCAGGGGGGGAAAAACTGTTTTTT. Protein: CASSYSAGGEKLFF.